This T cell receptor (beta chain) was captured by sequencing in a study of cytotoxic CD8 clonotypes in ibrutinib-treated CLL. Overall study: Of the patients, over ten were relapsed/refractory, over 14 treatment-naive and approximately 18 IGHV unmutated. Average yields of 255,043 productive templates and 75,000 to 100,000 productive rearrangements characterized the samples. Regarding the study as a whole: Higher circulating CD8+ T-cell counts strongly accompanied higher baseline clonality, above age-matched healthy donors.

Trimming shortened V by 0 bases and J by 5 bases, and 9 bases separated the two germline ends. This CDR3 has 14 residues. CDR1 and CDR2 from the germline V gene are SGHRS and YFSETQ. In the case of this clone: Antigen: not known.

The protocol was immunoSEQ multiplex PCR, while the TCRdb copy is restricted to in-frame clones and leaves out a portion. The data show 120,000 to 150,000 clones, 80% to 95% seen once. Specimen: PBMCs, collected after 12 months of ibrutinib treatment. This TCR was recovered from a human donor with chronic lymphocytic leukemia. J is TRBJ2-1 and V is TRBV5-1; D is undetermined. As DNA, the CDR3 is TGCGCCAGCAGCTTGGCCGTTCTCAACAATGAGCAGTTCTTC. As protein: CASSLAVLNNEQFF.